The 29 T cell receptor beta chains listed next were all sequenced from one sample in a study of regulatory T cells in long-lasting Graves disease. Time point: newly diagnosed GD, antithyroid drugs for less than 3 months. PBMCs provided the RNA from which the TCR library was made. According to the study, TCR beta libraries were built with iRepertoire HTBI primers and CDR3-region Arm-PCR. TCRdb reanalysed the multiplex PCR reads using MiXCR and keeps one entry per CDR3 protein. The top ten clones hold roughly 10% of a sample with hundreds of thousands of distinct CDR3 sequences, roughly 15% of them seen once. The sample was also linked to a second study, of T cells in Graves' hyperthyroidism and ophthalmopathy.

The input for sequencing was peripheral blood mononuclear cells (PBMCs), taken at new diagnosis, from a patient treated with antithyroid drugs. These receptors were taken from a young woman with Graves disease.

This clonotype was seen ten or more times. The chain is built from TRBV18 and TRBJ1-5; D perhaps matches TRBD1 (5 bases). The germline V and J ends were trimmed by 1 base and 2 bases, with 12 bases remaining between them. Germline V gene sequence: CDR1 KGHSH, CDR2 LQKENI. CDR3 length equals 16 residues. As DNA, the CDR3 is TGTGCCAGCTCACCACTGGGGGAAGGGGGCAATCAGCCCCAGCATTTT. Its translation is CASSPLGEGGNQPQHF.

The rearrangement joins TRBV5-1 to TRBJ1-2; no clear D gene. Trimming stripped 3 bases from V and 2 bases from J, with 20 bases between. The CDR3 is 17 amino acids. Germline V gene sequence: CDR1 SGHRS, CDR2 YFSETQ. This CDR3 reads CASSSLGPYQTNYGYTF. The CDR3 region has the DNA TGCGCCAGCAGCTCCCTCGGCCCTTATCAAACCAACTATGGCTACACCTTC.

V is TRBV28 and J is TRBJ2-1, with TRBD1 matching 7 bases. Germline loops: CDR1 MDHEN, CDR2 SYDVKM. Trimming at V came to 6 bases and at J to 4 bases, leaving 12 bases not matched to a gene. The CDR3 extends over 16 amino acids. Here the CDR3 DNA reads TGTGCCAGCAGCTTCGGGTCAGGACAGGATTACAATGAGCAGTTCTTC. This codes for CASSFGSGQDYNEQFF.

This clonotype was recorded many times. The DNA of the CDR3 is TGTGCCAGCAGCTTCGGGACAGGGGTCTACGAGCAGTACTTC. Protein product: CASSFGTGVYEQYF. The gene calls are TRBV7-2 and TRBJ2-7; 10 bases map to TRBD1. Losses at the gene ends were 3 bases for V and 3 bases for J; bases not matched to a gene: 2. Germline lookup yields CDR1 SGHTA and CDR2 FQGNSA. The CDR3 has 14 amino acids.

As regards this clonotype: Only one base separates this from a far larger clonotype, so it likely reflects a read error. This chain connects TRBV3-1 to TRBJ2-1; 9 bases are a match to TRBD2. This CDR3 comprises 15 residues. Germline CDR1 LGHDT, CDR2 YNNKEL (reference sequence). The CDR3 sequence is CASSLGAGGHNDQFF. CDR3 in DNA: TGTGCCAGCAGTTTAGGGGCGGGAGGGCACAATGACCAGTTCTTC.

This clonotype showed up many times. This rearrangement joins TRBV5-4 to TRBJ2-3; 11 nucleotides align to TRBD2. V shed 2 bases, J shed 5 bases, and the junction held 7 bases outside the gene matches. Per germline, CDR1 SGHNT and CDR2 YYREEE (reference sequence). CDR3 length: 16 residues. In DNA form, the CDR3 reads TGTGCCAGCAGCTTTGCGGGGACTAGCGGAAAAGATACGCAGTATTTT. Its protein is CASSFAGTSGKDTQYF.

A few counts support this clonotype. This chain links TRBV10-1 with TRBJ2-7; 7 nucleotides match TRBD2. V dropped 2 bases and J dropped 4; count of bases not matched to a gene: 20. Germline-derived CDR1 and CDR2 are WNHNN and SYGVQD (reference sequence). The CDR3 has 19 residues. Written as DNA, the CDR3 is TGCGCCAGCAGTGAGCGACTAGCAAAAACCCCAATGGAGAGGTACGAGCAGTACTTC. This encodes CASSERLAKTPMERYEQYF.

This clonotype was seen ten or more times. This sequence joins TRBV20-1 and TRBJ2-7, with TRBD2 matching 7 bases. V lost 1 base, J lost 7 bases, and 13 bases stayed unmatched. CDR3 length: 15 amino acids. CDR1 and CDR2 from the germline V gene are DFQATT and SNEGSKA (reference sequence). CDR3 in amino acids: CSARVFRGGPVEQYF. The CDR3 nucleotides are TGCAGTGCTAGAGTTTTCCGGGGAGGGCCGGTTGAGCAGTACTTC.

This clonotype showed up many times. The CDR3 region has the DNA TGCAGTGCTTATACCAGGAATCAGCCCCAGCATTTT. Encoded protein: CSAYTRNQPQHF. J is TRBJ1-5 and V is TRBV20-1, with no clear D. Germline loops: CDR1 DFQATT, CDR2 SNEGSKA (reference sequence). V gave up 5 bases and J gave up 4 bases, with 9 bases separating them. This CDR3 comprises 12 residues.

This clonotype showed up many times. This rearrangement joins TRBV28 to TRBJ2-2; no firm D call. V was shortened by 8 bases and J by 0 bases, with 7 bases between the two germline ends. Germline V lookup: CDR1 MDHEN, CDR2 SYDVKM. The CDR3 extends over 13 amino acids. CDR3 loop: CASLGTNTGELFF. CDR3 DNA: TGTGCCAGCTTGGGCACGAACACCGGGGAGCTGTTTTTT.

The chain links TRBV27 to TRBJ2-4; 7 bases line up with TRBD1. The CDR3 runs 17 residues. J lost 0 bases, V lost 5 bases, and 10 bases had no gene match. Per germline, CDR1 MNHEY and CDR2 SMNVEV (reference sequence). CDR3 DNA sequence: TGTGCCAGCAGTCCTGGGGTGGGACAGACAGCCAAAAACATTCAGTACTTC. Residues: CASSPGVGQTAKNIQYF.

The V and J genes are TRBV2 and TRBJ2-7, with 11 nucleotides matching TRBD2. Unmatched junction bases numbered 1, after V lost 4 bases and J lost 2 bases. CDR3 size: 14 residues. Germline assignment: CDR1 SNHLY and CDR2 FYNNEI. CDR3 amino acids: CASSAGLAAYEQYF. The CDR3 DNA reads TGTGCCAGCAGTGCGGGACTAGCGGCCTACGAGCAGTACTTC. Full variable domain (outside the CDR3, taken from reference TRBV2 and TRBJ2-7): EPEVTQTPSHQVTQMGQEVILRCVPISNHLYFYWYRQILGQKVEFLVSFYNNEISEKSEIFDDQFSVERPDGSNFTLKIRSTKLEDSAMYFCASSAGLAAYEQYFGPGTRLTVT.

As regards this clonotype: This may be a read error, as it is one base from a much larger clone. This chain joins TRBV7-9 and TRBJ1-5, with D hard to call. The CDR3 extends over 15 amino acids. Trimming removed 1 base at V and 1 base at J, with 8 bases between. Looked up from germline, CDR1 is SEHNR and CDR2 is FQNEAQ (reference sequence). CDR3 bases: TGTGCCAGCAGCTTAGACGCTGAGAGCAATCAGCCCCAGCATTTT. It encodes CASSLDAESNQPQHF.

This clonotype was counted at least ten times. The chain uses TRBV11-2 and TRBJ2-1; D is uncertain. Deletions cut 4 bases from V and 5 bases from J, with 9 bases between. Germline CDR1 SGHAT, CDR2 FQNNGV. The CDR3 is made up of 13 amino acids. CDR3 nucleotides: TGTGCCAGCAGCTCCCACCTGAACAATGAGCAGTTCTTC. Its translation is CASSSHLNNEQFF.

A few counts support this clonotype. The chain uses TRBV6-2 or TRBV6-3 and TRBJ2-1; D possibly uses TRBD1 or TRBD2 (5 bases each). Between the trimmed V and J ends, which lost 10 bases and 3 bases, there was a span of 13 bases. The CDR3 contains 13 residues. Germline values: CDR1 MNHEY, CDR2 SVGEGT. The CDR3 DNA follows: TGTGCCACCAAAGGGGACCACTACAATGAGCAGTTCTTC. Translating gives CATKGDHYNEQFF.

This clonotype has at least ten counts. For the CDR3, the DNA is TGTGCCAGCAGTTATAGGGGGCGGCTCTCCGAGCAGTACTTC. Amino acid sequence: CASSYRGRLSEQYF. The rearrangement uses TRBV6-5 and TRBJ2-7, with 7 bases matching TRBD1. Germline V lookup: CDR1 MNHEY, CDR2 SVGAGI. The junction had 8 bases not matched to a gene; V was cut back by 3 bases and J by 6 bases. This CDR3 comprises 14 residues.

This clonotype has at least ten counts. As DNA, the CDR3 is TGTGCCAGCAGGGGGGGACAGGTAGTAATCTACGAGCAGTACTTC. Its translation: CASRGGQVVIYEQYF. V gene TRBV2 combines with J gene TRBJ2-7, with 8 bases that match TRBD1. This CDR3 is built from 15 residues. With 6 bases clipped from V and 3 bases from J, the junction kept 10 bases outside the gene matches. The germline V gene encodes CDR1 SNHLY and CDR2 FYNNEI.

This sequence joins TRBV7-9 and TRBJ2-1, with 8 bases matching TRBD2. The V and J ends lost 5 bases and 3 bases, in that order; junction bases with no gene match: 6. CDR1 and CDR2 from the germline V gene are SEHNR and FQNEAQ (reference sequence). This CDR3 has 15 amino acids. The CDR3 here is CASSPPGGVYNEQFF. CDR3 sequence (DNA): TGTGCCAGCAGCCCCCCCGGGGGGGTCTACAATGAGCAGTTCTTC.

This clonotype was recorded many times. CDR3 nucleotide sequence: TGCAGCGTCCGAGCCCCAGATGTCGATGAGCAGTTCTTC. It encodes CSVRAPDVDEQFF. The rearrangement joins TRBV29-1 to TRBJ2-1, with unresolved D. Trimming took off 6 bases at V and 8 bases at J, with 17 bases between the two ends. The CDR3 extends over 13 amino acids. Germline loops: CDR1 SQVTM, CDR2 ANQGSEA.

The sample holds many counts of this clonotype. The V and J genes are TRBV6-5 and TRBJ1-1; D is unresolved. This CDR3 has 16 residues. Trimming left V 4 bases short and J 2 bases short, with 17 bases between. The germline CDR1 and CDR2 sequences are MNHEY and SVGAGI. CDR3 nucleotides: TGTGCCAGCAGTTCATCCTTGATGGAGAAAAACACTGAAGCTTTCTTT. It codes for CASSSSLMEKNTEAFF.

The DNA of the CDR3 is TGTGCCAGCAGCAAGACAGGCGGAGACACTGAAGCTTTCTTT. Protein sequence: CASSKTGGDTEAFF. The chain recombines TRBV7-9 with TRBJ1-1; perhaps TRBD1 as D (6 bases). The CDR3 contains 14 residues. Trimming took off 5 bases at V and 3 bases at J, with 13 bases between the two ends. Germline-derived CDR1 and CDR2 are SEHNR and FQNEAQ (reference sequence).

The sample holds a few counts of this clonotype. J is TRBJ1-2 and V is TRBV18; the D gene is possibly TRBD1 (5 bases). Germline CDR1 is KGHSH and CDR2 is LQKENI. The V and J ends lost 4 bases and 3 bases respectively, with 15 bases between them. CDR3 length: 15 amino acids. The CDR3 coding sequence is TGTGCCAGCTCACTTCGTACAGGAGTTCACTATGGCTACACCTTC. Residues: CASSLRTGVHYGYTF.

The genes are TRBV10-3 and TRBJ2-3; no firm D call. This CDR3 is 14 amino acids long. CDR1 is ENHRY, CDR2 SYGVKD, per germline. V was cut by 10 bases and J by 0 bases, with 14 bases left in between. CDR3 in amino acids: CATTRIQSTDTQYF. Written as DNA, the CDR3 is TGTGCCACCACCAGGATACAGAGCACAGATACGCAGTATTTT.

Details on this clonotype: This clone may be a read error of a much larger clone one base away. The rearrangement links TRBV29-1 to TRBJ2-1; D tentatively fits TRBD1 or TRBD2 (6 bases each). The V gene's germline CDR1 is SQVTM and CDR2 ANQGSEA. V lost 6 bases and J 10 bases, leaving 19 bases between the germline ends. The CDR3 is 13 residues long. CDR3 DNA sequence: TGCAGCGTGACGGACAGCCCGGGAGACGAGCAGTTCTTC. The encoded protein is CSVTDSPGDEQFF.

This clonotype was counted ten times or more. This chain uses TRBV9 with TRBJ2-6, with D perhaps matching TRBD1 or TRBD2 (5 bases each). Trimming took 1 base from V and 4 from J, leaving 9 bases between them. The V gene's germline CDR1 is SGDLS and CDR2 YYNGEE. The CDR3 consists of 15 residues. The DNA of the CDR3 is TGTGCCAGCAGCGTACGAGGGGTAGGGGCCAACGTCCTGACTTTC. The encoded protein is CASSVRGVGANVLTF.

The chain carries TRBV20-1 and TRBJ2-5, with D maybe TRBD2 (5 bases). Trimming took off 6 bases at V and 5 bases at J, with 10 bases between the two ends. The CDR3 consists of 11 residues. The germline gives CDR1 DFQATT, CDR2 SNEGSKA (reference sequence). DNA for the CDR3: TGCAGTGCCATTCCGGGGGAGACCCAGTACTTC. Protein sequence: CSAIPGETQYF.

This clonotype was counted at least ten times. The chain couples TRBV12-3 or TRBV12-4 to TRBJ1-5; 7 bases are shared with TRBD1. This CDR3 region has 14 residues. Trimming cost V 4 bases and J 7 bases; bases outside gene matches: 7. CDR3 DNA sequence: TGTGCCAGCAGTTCTTCAGGGGGTAAGCAGCCCCAGCATTTT. Translation gives CASSSSGGKQPQHF.

The genes are TRBV6-6 and TRBJ2-7; a weak D match, TRBD1 (6 bases). The V gene lost 0 bases and the J gene lost 4 bases, with 19 bases spanning the gap. CDR1 and CDR2 (germline): MNHNY, SVGAGI (reference sequence). This CDR3 has 17 amino acids. The DNA for the CDR3 is TGTGCCAGCAGTTACTCGAGTGGAACAGGGAAGTTTTACGAGCAGTACTTC. Its translation: CASSYSSGTGKFYEQYF.

The rearrangement uses TRBV7-9 and TRBJ2-3; D gene ambiguous. With 5 bases removed from V and 4 bases from J, the gap between germline ends came to 10 bases. Germline CDR1 and CDR2: SEHNR and FQNEAQ (reference sequence). There are 13 residues in the CDR3. CDR3 in DNA: TGTGCCAGCAGCCCCTTAGATTCAGATACGCAGTATTTT. Translated: CASSPLDSDTQYF.